This paragraph reports one TCR beta chain. Its antigen is as yet unknown. This sample is part of a study of chemoradiotherapy in HPV16-positive cancers. Study-level points and caveats: For HPV16-positive patients, expanding HPV-responsive T cells associated with longer recurrence-free survival.

TCRdb's copy holds only in-frame clones and misses some; the assay was immunoSEQ multiplex PCR. The repertoire includes 550 to 700 clones, more than 75% of them detected once, and 6% to 8.5% sits in the top ten. There are 14 residues in the CDR3. Trimming took 7 bases from V and 4 from J, leaving 14 bases between them. Germline V gene lookup returns CDR1 LNHDA and CDR2 SQIVND (reference sequence). The sequence was obtained from a human donor with HPV-associated anogenital cancer. V usage is TRBV19 and J usage is TRBJ1-5; D call uncertain. The specimen was tumor tissue, collected from a patient who underwent chemoradiotherapy. CDR3 sequence (DNA): TGTGCCAGTAATGCACAAGTTGGGAATCAGCCCCAGCATTTT. Translation gives CASNAQVGNQPQHF.